The clone carrying this TCR beta chain came up a few times. The antigen is unknown. The data stem from a study of CD8 T cells in ankylosing spondylitis. Study observations and caveats: For ankylosing spondylitis blood, a TCR beta motif of fewer than 10 highly homologous variants appeared characteristic. Enrichment of disease-linked clones was reportedly significant in matched ankylosing spondylitis synovial fluid. Past studies reported some motif variants in reactive arthritis synovial fluid and blood.

Trimming shortened V by 0 bases and J by 8 bases, and 5 bases separated the two germline ends. Looked up from germline, CDR1 is LGHNA and CDR2 is YNFKEQ. The CDR3 is 13 amino acids. Researchers built TCR beta libraries using quantitative 5'-RACE with molecular barcodes. MiXCR was run by TCRdb on the 5' RACE reads, yielding one entry per CDR3 protein. Of under 250,000 distinct CDR3 sequences listed, about 26% were seen once; the top ten hold roughly 6.7%. The chain employs TRBV4-2 and TRBJ1-6; the D is unclear. This receptor was identified in a male donor with ankylosing spondylitis or in good health (not recorded which). Specimen: blood, either unsorted or a sorted T cell fraction (not recorded which). This CDR3 is CASSQEDDSPLHF. In nucleotides, the CDR3 is TGTGCCAGCAGCCAAGAGGACGATTCACCCCTCCACTTT.